Listed below are T cell receptor beta chains from one sample, sequenced in a study of OX40 agonist ivuxolimab in advanced cancers. Profiling relied on immunoSEQ multiplex PCR, and the TCRdb table lists in-frame clones only, not all of them. In the table there are over 80,000 clones, approximately 87% of which are singletons. Source: CD4+ or CD8+ T cells sorted from blood, taken in a trial of the OX40 agonist ivuxolimab. The receptors stem from an adult with an advanced solid tumor such as melanoma, head and neck, liver or kidney cancer. The CDR3 runs from the conserved cysteine through the conserved F or W. The D gene is left open where the match is weak. Not every row has a clone size; where given, it reads once, few, many or a size class.

>TRBJ2-4|17|.|TRBV15|once
CATSRDGPTPRGNIQYF
TGTGCCACCAGCAGAGACGGCCCCACGCCGCGGGGAAACATTCAGTACTTC
>TRBJ1-5|15|.|TRBV6-6|.
CASSYSITSNQPQHF
TGTGCCAGCAGTTACTCGATAACAAGCAATCAGCCCCAGCATTTT
>TRBJ2-3|16|.|TRBV5-5|.
CASSSSEQPRTDTQYF
TGTGCCAGCAGCTCCTCGGAGCAACCCCGGACAGATACGCAGTATTTT
>TRBJ2-1|13|.|TRBV10-3|.
CAISGYLNNEQFF
TGTGCCATCAGTGGCTACTTAAACAATGAGCAGTTCTTC
>TRBJ2-5|16|TRBD2|TRBV27|once
CASSLGTSGIQETQYF
TGTGCCAGCAGTTTAGGGACTAGCGGCATACAAGAGACCCAGTACTTC
>TRBJ2-3|17|.|TRBV11-3|.
CASSLTGAGTVTDTQYF
TGTGCCAGCAGCCTAACGGGCGCCGGGACGGTCACAGATACGCAGTATTTT
>TRBJ2-2|15|TRBD1|TRBV9|.
CASSVVQGNPGELFF
TGTGCCAGCAGCGTAGTACAGGGGAACCCCGGGGAGCTGTTTTTT
>TRBJ2-7|16|TRBD2|TRBV7-9|.
CASSLYLAGGPHEQYF
TGTGCCAGCAGCTTATATCTAGCGGGAGGGCCCCACGAGCAGTACTTC
>TRBJ2-5|15|.|TRBV6-1|.
CASGIDGGSGETQYF
TGTGCCAGCGGGATAGATGGGGGGTCAGGGGAGACCCAGTACTTC
>TRBJ1-2|15|.|TRBV4-3|few
CASSQDPKVGYGYTF
TGCGCCAGCAGCCAAGATCCCAAGGTGGGCTATGGCTACACCTTC
>TRBJ2-1|15|.|TRBV5-1|.
CASSLDGVSYNEQFF
TGCGCCAGCAGCTTGGATGGAGTCTCTTACAATGAGCAGTTCTTC
>TRBJ2-7|16|.|TRBV6-1|.
CASSEADLGVAYEQYF
TGTGCCAGCAGTGAGGCGGACTTGGGAGTAGCCTACGAGCAGTACTTC
>TRBJ2-1|14|.|TRBV5-1|.
CASSTASRANEQFF
TGCGCCAGCAGCACGGCCAGTCGAGCCAATGAGCAGTTCTTC
>TRBJ2-7|14|.|TRBV28|.
CASSLFFSSYEQYF
TGTGCCAGCAGTTTATTTTTTAGCAGCTACGAGCAGTACTTC
>TRBJ1-4|15|TRBD1|TRBV19|.
CASTSGQQGAEKLFF
TGTGCCAGTACCTCGGGACAGCAGGGGGCTGAAAAACTGTTTTTT
>TRBJ2-5|15|TRBD1|TRBV25-1|.
CASSEWGTGRETQYF
TGTGCCAGCAGTGAATGGGGGACAGGGAGGGAGACCCAGTACTTC
>TRBJ2-3|16|.|TRBV5-1|.
CASSLGRGTSTDTQYF
TGCGCCAGCAGCTTGGGACGAGGAACTAGCACAGATACGCAGTATTTT
>TRBJ1-1|14|.|TRBV7-2|many
CASSLVLRNTEAFF
TGTGCCAGCAGCTTAGTTTTGAGGAACACTGAAGCTTTCTTT
>TRBJ2-2|16|TRBD1|TRBV4-3|.
CASSQLPGQGAGELFF
TGCGCCAGCAGCCAGTTACCGGGACAGGGGGCCGGGGAGCTGTTTTTT
>TRBJ2-7|14|.|TRBV5-4|.
CASSLDSNLYEQYF
TGTGCCAGCAGCCTGGACAGTAATCTCTACGAGCAGTACTTC
>TRBJ1-3|13|.|TRBV27|once
CASSLIRGNTIYF
TGTGCCAGCAGTTTAATCCGAGGAAACACCATATATTTT
>TRBJ1-6|17|.|TRBV19|.
CASSIQTTSSYNSPLHF
TGTGCCAGTAGTATCCAGACAACGAGCTCCTATAATTCACCCCTCCACTTT
>TRBJ1-3|15|TRBD1|TRBV5-5|.
CASSSRTGSGNTIYF
TGTGCCAGCAGCTCCCGGACAGGTTCTGGAAACACCATATATTTT
>TRBJ2-1|18|TRBD2|TRBV27|.
CASKRWGTSGVTYNEQFF
TGTGCCAGCAAACGCTGGGGGACTAGCGGAGTTACCTACAATGAGCAGTTCTTC
>TRBJ1-1|15|.|TRBV9|.
CASSVGTPRGTEAFF
TGTGCCAGCAGCGTCGGAACCCCCCGGGGCACTGAAGCTTTCTTT
>TRBJ2-5|13|.|TRBV6-1|.
CASSDLGGETQYF
TGTGCCAGCAGTGACTTGGGCGGGGAGACCCAGTACTTC
>TRBJ2-7|15|TRBD2|TRBV28|once
CASSLRTSVHYEQYF
TGTGCCAGCAGTTTACGGACTAGCGTCCACTACGAGCAGTACTTC
>TRBJ2-5|16|TRBD1|TRBV28|.
CASSSYRGTGVGTQYF
TGTGCCAGCAGTTCCTACCGTGGGACAGGGGTAGGGACCCAGTACTTC
>TRBJ1-2|13|.|TRBV11-3|.
CASSLYGNYGYTF
TGTGCCAGCAGCTTATACGGGAACTATGGCTACACCTTC
>TRBJ1-4|15|.|TRBV7-8|.
CASSIEQGRNEKLFF
TGTGCCAGCAGCATAGAACAGGGTCGAAACGAAAAACTGTTTTTT
>TRBJ2-5|14|.|TRBV18|.
CASSPGVVKETQYF
TGTGCCAGCTCCCCAGGGGTGGTCAAAGAGACCCAGTACTTC